The source of this T cell receptor beta chain is a study of blood T cells in healthy people across ages. Together with a sample-barcoded 5' primer, a J-beta primer mix was included in a second PCR lasting about 6 to 11 cycles. Via MiXCR, TCRdb re-called the 5' RACE reads, giving one row per CDR3 protein. The sample comprises about 1 million distinct CDR3 sequences, approximately 25% of which are singletons, and 0.65% to 0.75% rests with the top ten. This clonotype was detected only a few times. One junction end disagrees with the germline gene, perhaps due to a read error. This CDR3 contains 9 residues. Germline V lookup: CDR1 SGHTS, CDR2 YDEGEE. The data also belong to a second study, concerning T cells of mothers and their children.

This rearrangement joins TRBV5-8 to TRBJ1-5, with D possibly TRBD1 on 5 matching bases. This TCR derives from a girl aged 2-10 years in good health. Material: blood. The CDR3 DNA is TGTGCCAGCAGCCATCCGGGGGATTTT. Translated: CASSHPGDF.